This T cell receptor beta chain was profiled in a study of blood T cell repertoires in COVID-19. In germline, CDR1 is MGHRA, CDR2 YSYEKL. The CDR3 totals 16 residues. V shed 2 bases, J shed 6 bases, and the junction held 5 bases outside the gene matches. The table lists this clone with a count of one. Repertoires were generated with immunoSEQ multiplex PCR, while TCRdb's copy carries only in-frame clones and drops some. The repertoire has around 260,000 clones, around 85% of them found once; the top ten carry roughly 4%. Participants' reported clinical history set cohort assignment. Sequenced: PBMCs or T cells enriched from blood (not recorded which). The sequence was collected from a woman aged 30 to 39 who had recovered from COVID-19. The chain couples TRBV4-1 to TRBJ2-1, with TRBD2 matching 12 bases. CDR3 amino acids: CASSQPTSGRPNEQFF. The CDR3 DNA follows: TGCGCCAGCAGCCAACCTACTAGCGGGAGGCCCAATGAGCAGTTCTTC.